Listed below are T cell receptor beta chains from one sample, sequenced in a study of blood T cell repertoires in COVID-19. The method was immunoSEQ multiplex PCR; TCRdb's version includes in-frame clones alone and lacks a portion of them. Of hundreds of thousands of clones in the sample, approximately 88% were seen once. Material: PBMCs or T cells enriched from blood (not recorded which). The receptors originated from a woman younger than 45 who had recovered from COVID-19. The CDR3 runs from the conserved cysteine through the conserved F or W. Each record gives: J gene, V gene, D gene, clone size, CDR3 length, CDR3 protein, CDR3 DNA. The D gene is left open where the match is weak. Some rows mark clone size as missing; the rest say once, few, many or name a class of expanded clone.

>TRBJ2-3|TRBV5-1|-|-|17
CASSLNRNLRITDTQYF
TGCGCCAGCAGCTTAAACAGGAATTTACGGATAACAGATACGCAGTATTTT
>TRBJ2-7|TRBV4-3|-|-|16
CASSQVVSTVTWEQYF
TGCGCCAGCAGCCAAGTTGTGTCTACCGTTACTTGGGAGCAGTACTTC
>TRBJ1-1|TRBV24-1|-|-|15
CATSDPSSGVTEAFF
TGTGCCACCAGTGATCCCTCCTCAGGGGTGACTGAAGCTTTCTTT
>TRBJ1-1|TRBV7-9|TRBD1|-|15
CASSSIRGMNTEAFF
TGTGCCAGCAGCTCCATCAGGGGGATGAACACTGAAGCTTTCTTT
>TRBJ2-2|TRBV19|TRBD2|-|19
CASSPWGSPASGWTGELFF
TGTGCCAGTAGTCCCTGGGGATCCCCGGCTAGCGGGTGGACCGGGGAGCTGTTTTTT
>TRBJ2-1|TRBV11-3|TRBD2|-|17
CASSELQGLVQANEQFF
TGTGCCAGCAGCGAACTTCAGGGACTAGTGCAGGCCAATGAGCAGTTCTTC
>TRBJ1-6|TRBV6-5|-|-|15
CASSSFRGYNSPLHF
TGTGCCAGCAGCTCCTTCCGCGGATATAATTCACCCCTCCACTTT
>TRBJ2-2|TRBV7-9|-|-|14
CASSTWGVTGELFF
TGTGCCAGCAGTACCTGGGGGGTCACCGGGGAGCTGTTTTTT
>TRBJ1-2|TRBV19|TRBD1|once|15
CASSMGDRAHYGYTF
TGTGCCAGTAGTATGGGAGACAGGGCTCACTATGGCTACACCTTC
>TRBJ2-7|TRBV4-1|TRBD1|-|16
CASSQESFGQAYEQYF
TGCGCCAGCAGCCAAGAGTCCTTCGGACAGGCCTACGAGCAGTACTTC
>TRBJ2-2|TRBV5-1|TRBD1|once|16
CASTSPGTGDTGELFF
TGCGCCAGCACCTCGCCCGGGACAGGGGACACCGGGGAGCTGTTTTTT
>TRBJ1-1|TRBV10-3|-|few|12
CAIRQGNTEAFF
TGTGCCATCAGGCAGGGGAACACTGAAGCTTTCTTT
>TRBJ1-1|TRBV7-9|-|-|17
CASGLSQGSMMNTEAFF
TGTGCCAGCGGCCTCTCCCAGGGTTCCATGATGAACACTGAAGCTTTCTTT
>TRBJ1-2|TRBV7-8|TRBD1|-|13
CASSLQGAYGYTF
TGTGCCAGCAGCTTACAGGGGGCCTATGGCTACACCTTC
>TRBJ1-1|TRBV5-1|TRBD1|-|19
CASSSPNDRGVIQNTEAFF
TGCGCCAGCAGCTCCCCGAATGACAGGGGCGTGATCCAGAACACTGAAGCTTTCTTT
>TRBJ1-2|TRBV30|TRBD1|-|13
CAWGPGQNYGYTF
TGTGCCTGGGGGCCGGGACAGAACTATGGCTACACCTTC
>TRBJ1-2|TRBV10-3|TRBD1|-|14
CAISQGAANYGYTF
TGTGCCATCAGTCAGGGGGCAGCGAACTATGGCTACACCTTC
>TRBJ2-5|TRBV4-1|-|-|16
CASSQDPGLRQETQYF
TGCGCCAGCAGCCAAGATCCGGGACTCCGACAAGAGACCCAGTACTTC
>TRBJ2-7|TRBV13|-|-|15
CASSGLEMDSYEQYF
TGTGCCAGCAGCGGGTTGGAGATGGACTCCTACGAGCAGTACTTC
>TRBJ1-2|TRBV27|TRBD1|-|13
CASSYDRGDGYTF
TGTGCCAGCAGCTACGACAGGGGAGACGGCTACACCTTC
>TRBJ1-5|TRBV28|-|-|12
CASSFLNQPQHF
TGTGCCAGCAGTTTTCTCAATCAGCCCCAGCATTTT
>TRBJ2-7|TRBV18|TRBD1|-|17
CASSPLSVTGVVYEQYF
TGTGCCAGCTCACCACTCTCCGTTACAGGGGTTGTGTACGAGCAGTACTTC
>TRBJ2-7|TRBV24-1|-|once|14
CATSDSRRYYEQYF
TGTGCCACCAGTGATTCGCGTCGTTATTACGAGCAGTACTTC
>TRBJ2-1|TRBV3-1/TRBV3-2|TRBD2|-|15
CASSQTSIPRNEQFF
TGTGCCAGCAGCCAGACTAGCATACCACGGAATGAGCAGTTCTTC
>TRBJ1-5|TRBV19|TRBD1|-|17
CASTPTGGRIGNQPQHF
TGTGCCAGTACCCCTACAGGGGGCAGGATAGGCAATCAGCCCCAGCATTTT
>TRBJ1-4|TRBV30|TRBD1|-|14
CAWRATGGLEKLFF
TGTGCCTGGAGGGCAACAGGGGGCCTCGAAAAACTGTTTTTT
>TRBJ2-1|TRBV9|TRBD2|-|16
CASSVDEAGGYGEQFF
TGTGCCAGCAGCGTAGACGAGGCGGGGGGGTATGGTGAGCAGTTCTTC
>TRBJ1-2|TRBV6-7|TRBD1|-|16
CASNFLGQDLLCGYTF
TGTGCCAGCAATTTCCTCGGACAGGACCTTCTTTGTGGCTACACCTTC
>TRBJ2-7|TRBV27|-|-|11
CASSSFYEQYF
TGTGCCAGCAGTTCATTCTACGAGCAGTACTTC
>TRBJ1-1|TRBV7-8|TRBD1|few|13
CASSTRQGSEAFF
TGTGCCAGCAGCACGCGACAGGGATCTGAAGCTTTCTTT
>TRBJ1-5|TRBV18|TRBD1|-|15
CASSPSTGGQQPQHF
TGTGCCAGCTCACCCTCGACAGGGGGCCAACAGCCCCAGCATTTT
>TRBJ1-2|TRBV18|TRBD1|-|14
CASSSQTGDYGYTF
TGTGCCAGCTCATCCCAGACAGGGGACTATGGCTACACCTTC
>TRBJ1-4|TRBV9|TRBD1|-|16
CASSFRQGGPNEKLFF
TGTGCCAGCAGCTTCCGACAGGGGGGGCCTAATGAAAAACTGTTTTTT
>TRBJ1-1|TRBV6-5|-|-|12
CASRPTNTEAFF
TGTGCCAGCAGACCCACAAACACTGAAGCTTTCTTT
>TRBJ1-2|TRBV12-3/TRBV12-4|TRBD1|-|13
CASIITGGHGYTF
TGTGCCAGCATCATAACAGGGGGACATGGCTACACCTTC
>TRBJ2-3|TRBV30|-|-|17
CAWSEGPGTPSTDTQYF
TGTGCCTGGAGTGAAGGACCCGGGACACCTAGCACAGATACGCAGTATTTT
>TRBJ1-1|TRBV5-1|-|-|22
CASSLEHLLGEKQRIRRTEAFF
TGCGCCAGCAGCTTGGAACATTTACTCGGAGAGAAACAACGCATAAGAAGAACTGAAGCTTTCTTT
>TRBJ2-6|TRBV27|-|-|15
CASSFGAGGANVLTF
TGTGCCAGCAGTTTTGGGGCGGGAGGGGCCAACGTCCTGACTTTC
>TRBJ2-3|TRBV5-4|TRBD2|-|17
CATLLVASGGLTDTQYF
TGTGCCACCCTACTTGTGGCTAGCGGGGGGCTCACAGATACGCAGTATTTT
>TRBJ2-1|TRBV5-1|-|-|16
CASSPLVVGGFDEQFF
TGCGCCAGCAGCCCTCTTGTTGTTGGAGGGTTCGATGAGCAGTTCTTC
>TRBJ2-1|TRBV18|-|-|16
CASSVRDRRPYNEQFF
TGTGCCAGCTCGGTGCGAGACAGGCGGCCCTACAATGAGCAGTTCTTC
>TRBJ1-2|TRBV2|TRBD1|-|14
CATPRETGLGGYTF
TGTGCCACGCCCCGAGAGACAGGGCTTGGCGGCTACACCTTC
>TRBJ2-1|TRBV3-1/TRBV3-2|TRBD2|once|18
CASSQVRSASGVLGEQFF
TGTGCCAGCAGCCAAGTCCGATCCGCTAGCGGCGTATTAGGGGAGCAGTTCTTC
>TRBJ2-1|TRBV28|TRBD1|-|14
CASSLNRGGDEQFF
TGTGCCAGCAGTTTAAATCGAGGGGGCGATGAGCAGTTCTTC
>TRBJ2-1|TRBV7-6|TRBD2|-|12
CASTYGGNEQFF
TGTGCCAGCACTTACGGGGGGAATGAGCAGTTCTTC
>TRBJ2-5|TRBV18|-|-|14
CASSPRADQETQYF
TGTGCCAGCTCACCACGGGCAGACCAAGAGACCCAGTACTTC
>TRBJ1-1|TRBV4-1|-|-|16
CASSQIVPGGYTEAFF
TGCGCCAGCAGCCAGATCGTCCCGGGAGGGTACACTGAAGCTTTCTTT
>TRBJ2-1|TRBV11-1|TRBD1|-|15
CASSFRDSSYNEQFF
TGTGCCAGCAGCTTCCGGGACAGCTCCTACAATGAGCAGTTCTTC
>TRBJ2-7|TRBV5-1|-|-|13
CASSPPTAYEQYF
TGCGCCAGCAGCCCCCCGACAGCCTACGAGCAGTACTTC
>TRBJ2-6|TRBV30|TRBD1|-|17
CAQADRGRISGANVLTF
TGTGCCCAGGCGGACAGGGGGCGCATTTCTGGGGCCAACGTCCTGACTTTC
>TRBJ1-6|TRBV11-2|-|-|13
CASSPRQNSPLHF
TGTGCCAGCAGCCCGAGACAGAATTCACCCCTCCACTTT
>TRBJ1-1|TRBV30|TRBD1|once|14
CAWRGNPGGTEAFF
TGTGCCTGGAGGGGGAACCCAGGGGGCACTGAAGCTTTCTTT
>TRBJ1-4|TRBV30|-|-|15
CAWSPTDRLNEKLFF
TGTGCCTGGAGTCCGACGGACAGATTAAATGAAAAACTGTTTTTT
>TRBJ1-1|TRBV6-5|TRBD1|-|13
CASSYSDRGEAFF
TGTGCCAGCAGTTACTCGGACAGGGGGGAAGCTTTCTTT
>TRBJ2-1|TRBV11-3|TRBD2|-|19
CASSLASGGHSGHYNEQFF
TGTGCCAGCAGCTTAGCCAGCGGGGGACACTCAGGCCATTACAATGAGCAGTTCTTC
>TRBJ2-2|TRBV10-2|TRBD1|few|14
CASSLTGGTGELFF
TGCGCCAGCAGTTTGACAGGGGGCACCGGGGAGCTGTTTTTT
>TRBJ2-1|TRBV12-3/TRBV12-4|-|-|13
CASSFAGRNEQFF
TGTGCCAGCAGTTTCGCAGGGCGCAATGAGCAGTTCTTC
>TRBJ2-7|TRBV19|TRBD1|-|20
CASTKQWDRDRGPKMYEQYF
TGTGCCAGTACCAAACAATGGGACCGGGACAGGGGTCCGAAAATGTACGAGCAGTACTTC
>TRBJ2-7|TRBV21-1|-|-|14
CASSKGGRIYEQYF
TGTGCCAGCAGCAAAGGGGGGCGGATTTACGAGCAGTACTTC
>TRBJ1-2|TRBV30|TRBD1|-|13
CAWSGTGNYGYTF
TGTGCCTGGTCCGGGACAGGGAACTATGGCTACACCTTC